The rows below give T cell receptor beta chains drawn from one sample of a study of cytomegalovirus exposure and HLA in healthy donors. Measured with immunoSEQ multiplex PCR; TCRdb has only the in-frame clones, and not every one. The sample records around 130,000 clones, 81% being singletons. Input material: PBMCs. Receptor source: a man aged 35 to 55 in good health and CMV-seronegative. The CDR3 runs from the conserved cysteine through the conserved F or W. A D gene is named only where the DNA matches it firmly. Clone sizes are given selectively: once, few, many, or a class where the clone is expanded.

cdr3_nt cdr3_aa j_call v_call clone_size d_call
TGTGCCAGCAGCTTAGAGGGCCAGGGTTGGCACGAGCAGTACTTC CASSLEGQGWHEQYF TRBJ2-7 TRBV7-8 few -
TGTGCCAGCAGCCCCGAGACTTATCAGCCCCAGCATTTT CASSPETYQPQHF TRBJ1-5 TRBV7-8 few -
TGCGCCAGCAGCCTAGACAGGGTCGTCTCACCCCTCCACTTT CASSLDRVVSPLHF TRBJ1-6 TRBV5-1 - TRBD1
TGTGCCACCACATCGGACCGACAGGGAACCCCCAAAAACAGTCAGTACTTC CATTSDRQGTPKNSQYF TRBJ2-4 TRBV19 - TRBD1
TGTGCCAGCAGCTCGGGACAGCGCACAGATACGCAGTATTTT CASSSGQRTDTQYF TRBJ2-3 TRBV5-4 - TRBD1
TGCGCCAGCAGCCAGTTTGAGGGGATAGCGGGAGGGTACGGTGAGCAGTACTTC CASSQFEGIAGGYGEQYF TRBJ2-7 TRBV4-1 - TRBD2
TGTGCCAGCAGTCTTGGACAGGCCGGGGATCAGCCCCAGCATTTT CASSLGQAGDQPQHF TRBJ1-5 TRBV6-5 - TRBD1
TGCAGCGTGGGGGGTAGCTCTGGGGCCAACGGCCTGACTTTC CSVGGSSGANGLTF TRBJ2-6 TRBV29-1 few -
TGTGCCATCAGGGGAGGGACCTACGAGCAGTACTTC CAIRGGTYEQYF TRBJ2-7 TRBV10-3 - TRBD2
TGTGCCAGTAGTATTAGCGGGACCTCTAATGAAAAACTGTTTTTT CASSISGTSNEKLFF TRBJ1-4 TRBV19 - -
TGTGCCAGCAGTTTAAGCTTCGTAGGGAGCTACGAGCAGTACTTC CASSLSFVGSYEQYF TRBJ2-7 TRBV27 - -
TGTGCCAGCAGCCCGAGGACTAGCGGAAACACAGATACGCAGTATTTT CASSPRTSGNTDTQYF TRBJ2-3 TRBV13 - TRBD2
TGTGCCAGCAACCCCGGGGTCACAGATACGCAGTATTTT CASNPGVTDTQYF TRBJ2-3 TRBV5-8 - -
TGTGCCAGCAGTGAACCCCTGACGGGAGGAATCGGTGAGACCCAGTACTTC CASSEPLTGGIGETQYF TRBJ2-5 TRBV2 - TRBD2
TGTGCCAGCAGCAGTCCGGGAGTAGACATTCAGTACTTC CASSSPGVDIQYF TRBJ2-4 TRBV25-1 - -
TGTGCCAGCTCACTCGGGACACTTAAGAACACTGAAGCTTTCTTT CASSLGTLKNTEAFF TRBJ1-1 TRBV18 - -
TGTGCCAGCAGCCTAGGGACAGGTTTTGGCTATGGCTACACCTTC CASSLGTGFGYGYTF TRBJ1-2 TRBV7-6 - TRBD1
TGTGCCAGCAGCCAAGTCCCGGACAGGAGATATGGCTACACCTTC CASSQVPDRRYGYTF TRBJ1-2 TRBV4-2 - TRBD1
TGTGCCAGCAGTCTAGGGGTTAATGGCGAGCAGTACTTC CASSLGVNGEQYF TRBJ2-7 TRBV27 - -
TGTGCCAGCAGCCGCTTTATTGGACAGGGGCTCGAACGGTATGGCTACACCTTC CASSRFIGQGLERYGYTF TRBJ1-2 TRBV27 - TRBD1
TGTGCCAGCAGCCCACGGGACAGGGGGCGCGCACTTGTCACAGATACGCAGTATTTT CASSPRDRGRALVTDTQYF TRBJ2-3 TRBV7-8 - TRBD1
TGTGCCAGCTCACCAGATCAAGGGTCGGGGGGCTACACCTTC CASSPDQGSGGYTF TRBJ1-2 TRBV18 - -
TGTGCCAGCAGCTTAGCCCCCAGCGGGGCGACCTACGAGCAGTACTTC CASSLAPSGATYEQYF TRBJ2-7 TRBV7-2 - TRBD2
TGTGCCAGCAGTCTACGAGGGAACACTGAAGCTTTCTTT CASSLRGNTEAFF TRBJ1-1 TRBV27 - -
TGTGCCAGCAGCCTAGGACAGGCTCGACTAGCGGGAGGAGGGGAGCAGTACTTC CASSLGQARLAGGGEQYF TRBJ2-7 TRBV7-6 - TRBD2
TGTGCCAGCAGCATGGGGGCAGGGGGCGGGGTAGCTTTCTTT CASSMGAGGGVAFF TRBJ1-1 TRBV5-6 - TRBD1
TGTGCCAGCAGCCCTCGGACTGTCCCGACCCAGTACTTC CASSPRTVPTQYF TRBJ2-5 TRBV11-2 - -
TGTGCCAGCAGTGACGACGCTAGCGGGGTTTACAATGAGCAGTTCTTC CASSDDASGVYNEQFF TRBJ2-1 TRBV6-4 - TRBD2
TGTGCCAGCAGTTTCTCGGGGAGCGGGGACCACTATGGCTACACCTTC CASSFSGSGDHYGYTF TRBJ1-2 TRBV28 - -
TGTGCCATCAGTCCCACCGGACAGGGCGAGCAGTACTTC CAISPTGQGEQYF TRBJ2-7 TRBV10-3 few TRBD1
TGCGCCAGCAGCTTGCGGACAGGGAAGAACACTGAAGCTTTCTTT CASSLRTGKNTEAFF TRBJ1-1 TRBV5-1 once TRBD1
TGTGCCAGCAGCTTAGGCGGGGGGTCATACAATGAGCAGTTCTTC CASSLGGGSYNEQFF TRBJ2-1 TRBV11-2 - TRBD2
TGTGCCAGCAGTTTACCCCCGGGTCTCTCAGATACGCAGTATTTT CASSLPPGLSDTQYF TRBJ2-3 TRBV27 - -
TGTGCCAGCTCACCATCCCTAGCGGGGATTAATGAGCAGTTCTTC CASSPSLAGINEQFF TRBJ2-1 TRBV18 - TRBD2
TGTGCCAGCAGGGCCGGACAGGGTTGGACCGGGGAGCTGCTTTTT CASRAGQGWTGELLF TRBJ2-2 TRBV5-8 - TRBD1
TGTGCCAGCAGCCAACTAAGGACTAGCGGGAGGTTCAGTGAGCAGTTCTTC CASSQLRTSGRFSEQFF TRBJ2-1 TRBV28 - TRBD2
TGTGCCAGCAGTGCGGGGGGGAACGGGCTAGGAAACACCATATATTTT CASSAGGNGLGNTIYF TRBJ1-3 TRBV6-1 - -
TGTGCCAGCAGCCTCGCCTCATCTGGGGCCAACGGCCTGACTTTC CASSLASSGANGLTF TRBJ2-6 TRBV6-5 - -
TGCGCCAGCAGTGCCTGGGACTGGGTCGATGAGCAGTTCTTC CASSAWDWVDEQFF TRBJ2-1 TRBV5-1 - -
TGTGCTAGTGGTTTGGGCGGGAGGTTGGAGTCAGCTAATGAAAAACTGTTTTTT CASGLGGRLESANEKLFF TRBJ1-4 TRBV12-5 - -
TGTGCCAGCAGCGTAGGGAGCTCCATCAGCACAGATACGCAGTATTTT CASSVGSSISTDTQYF TRBJ2-3 TRBV9 - -
TGTGCCAGCAGTTTAAGACAGGGGGCGAGAGACACTGAAGCTTTCTTT CASSLRQGARDTEAFF TRBJ1-1 TRBV27 - TRBD1
TGTGCCAGCAGCGCCCTCAGACAGGGGGCTAAGCTCGGCTACACCTTC CASSALRQGAKLGYTF TRBJ1-2 TRBV7-9 - TRBD1
TGCGCCAGCAGCTTGGGCGGTTTGAACACTGAAGCTTTCTTT CASSLGGLNTEAFF TRBJ1-1 TRBV5-1 - -
TGTGCCAGCAGCCAACGCTCACTAGGCTGGACGGAGACCCAGTACTTC CASSQRSLGWTETQYF TRBJ2-5 TRBV7-6 - -
TGTGCCAGCAGTTTGGGCCTAGCGGGCCCCCAGCAGTACTTC CASSLGLAGPQQYF TRBJ2-7 TRBV27 - TRBD2
TGTGCCACCAGCAGAGGCCTACAGATGAATGAAAAACTGTTTTTT CATSRGLQMNEKLFF TRBJ1-4 TRBV15 few -
TGTGCCAGCAGGAGACTAGCGGGGGGGGTCACAGATACGCAGTATTTT CASRRLAGGVTDTQYF TRBJ2-3 TRBV7-8 - TRBD2
TGTGCCACCAGCAGAGACGTGGGGGGGAACAATGAGCAGTTCTTC CATSRDVGGNNEQFF TRBJ2-1 TRBV15 - TRBD2
TGTGCCAGCAGTTTTAGGGTAGCGGCAGATACGCAGTATTTT CASSFRVAADTQYF TRBJ2-3 TRBV28 - -